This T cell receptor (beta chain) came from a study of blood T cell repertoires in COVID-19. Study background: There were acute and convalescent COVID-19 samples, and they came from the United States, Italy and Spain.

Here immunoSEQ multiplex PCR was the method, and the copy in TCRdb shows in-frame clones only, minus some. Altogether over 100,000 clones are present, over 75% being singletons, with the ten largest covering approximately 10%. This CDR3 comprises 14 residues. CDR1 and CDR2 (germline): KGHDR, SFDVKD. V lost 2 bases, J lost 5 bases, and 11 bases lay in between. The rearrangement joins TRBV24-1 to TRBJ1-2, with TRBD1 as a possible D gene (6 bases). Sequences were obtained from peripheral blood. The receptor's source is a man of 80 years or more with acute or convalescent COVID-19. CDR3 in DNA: TGTGCCACCAGTGATTACGACAGGCCTTATGGCTACACCTTC. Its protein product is CATSDYDRPYGYTF.